This T cell receptor beta chain was recorded in a study of a mutant IDH1 vaccine in newly diagnosed glioma. Time point in this sample: week 23, last vaccination. Every single dose of the vaccine, 300 ug of mutant IDH1 20-mer peptide, came with topical imiquimod. A word on this clone: Its specificity is not known.

Clones were read by immunoSEQ multiplex PCR, and TCRdb kept only the in-frame ones, dropping some. This sample carries about 77,000 clones, 85% to 90% of them seen once, and the ten largest clones take around 0.77%. V lost 6 bases, J lost 8 bases, and 24 bases lay in between. The CDR3 covers 16 residues. Germline loops: CDR1 SGHTS, CDR2 YDEGEE. This clonotype was sampled from a woman aged 45-59 years with glioma. The sample was PBMCs, taken from a glioma patient whose treatment included an IDH1 peptide vaccine. This chain links TRBV5-8 with TRBJ2-1; a possible D gene is TRBD2 (5 bases). The CDR3 DNA follows: TGTGCCAGCACCCCGGGGATCCTCGGGATCGTTGATGAGCAGTTCTTC. It specifies CASTPGILGIVDEQFF.